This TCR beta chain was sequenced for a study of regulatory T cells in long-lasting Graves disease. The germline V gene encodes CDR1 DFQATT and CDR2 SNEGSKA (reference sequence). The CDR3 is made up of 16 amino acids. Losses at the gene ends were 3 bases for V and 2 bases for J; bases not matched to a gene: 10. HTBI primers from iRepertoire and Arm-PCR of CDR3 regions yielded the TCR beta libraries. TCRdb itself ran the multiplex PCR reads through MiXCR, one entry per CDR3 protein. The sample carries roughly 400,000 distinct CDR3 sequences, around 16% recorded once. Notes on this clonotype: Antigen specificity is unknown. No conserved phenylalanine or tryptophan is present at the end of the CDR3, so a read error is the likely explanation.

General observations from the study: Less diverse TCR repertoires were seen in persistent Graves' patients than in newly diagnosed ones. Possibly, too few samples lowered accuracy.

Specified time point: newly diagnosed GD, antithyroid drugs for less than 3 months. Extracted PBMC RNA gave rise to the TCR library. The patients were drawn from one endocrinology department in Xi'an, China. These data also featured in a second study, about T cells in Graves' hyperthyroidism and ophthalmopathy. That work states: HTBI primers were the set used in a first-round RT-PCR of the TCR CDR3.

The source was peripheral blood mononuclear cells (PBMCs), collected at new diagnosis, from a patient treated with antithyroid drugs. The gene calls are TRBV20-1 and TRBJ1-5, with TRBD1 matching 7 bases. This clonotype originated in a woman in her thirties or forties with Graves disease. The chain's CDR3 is CSASRGQIEGNQPQHV. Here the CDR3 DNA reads TGCAGTGCTAGCAGGGGACAGATTGAAGGCAATCAGCCCCAGCATGTT.